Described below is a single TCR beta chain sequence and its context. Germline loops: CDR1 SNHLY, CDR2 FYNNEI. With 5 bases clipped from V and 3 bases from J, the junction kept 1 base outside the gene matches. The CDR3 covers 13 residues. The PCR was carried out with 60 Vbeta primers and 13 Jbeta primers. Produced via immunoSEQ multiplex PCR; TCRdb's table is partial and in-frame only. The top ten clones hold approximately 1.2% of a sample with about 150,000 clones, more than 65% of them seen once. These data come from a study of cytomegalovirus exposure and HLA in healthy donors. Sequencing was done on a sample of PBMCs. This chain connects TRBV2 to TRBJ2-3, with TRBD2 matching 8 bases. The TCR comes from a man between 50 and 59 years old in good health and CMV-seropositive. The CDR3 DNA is TGTGCCAGCAGTCGGGAGGGGACAGATACGCAGTATTTT. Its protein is CASSREGTDTQYF.